The rows below give T cell receptor beta chains drawn from one sample of a study of OX40 agonist ivuxolimab in advanced cancers. The table came from immunoSEQ multiplex PCR; TCRdb's copy has only in-frame clones and leaves some out. Found here are 50,000 or so clones, roughly 89% of them singletons; the top ten hold around a third. This sample comprised CD4+ or CD8+ T cells sorted from blood, obtained in a trial of the OX40 agonist ivuxolimab. The receptors were gathered from an adult with an advanced solid tumor such as melanoma, head and neck, liver or kidney cancer. Both conserved end residues are trimmed from each CDR3. The order of the fields is V gene, CDR3 protein.

v_call: TRBV9; cdr3_aa: ASSVDGNRNSPLH
v_call: TRBV7-3; cdr3_aa: ASSLGTSEQETQY
v_call: TRBV7-6; cdr3_aa: ASSFALGATDTQY
v_call: TRBV5-1; cdr3_aa: ASSTDLADTYEQY
v_call: TRBV4-1; cdr3_aa: ASSQVSPGYYEQY
v_call: TRBV19; cdr3_aa: ASSIVGADLYGYT
v_call: TRBV9; cdr3_aa: ASSGENTGELF
v_call: TRBV12-5; cdr3_aa: ASGLFTSGVTDTQY
v_call: TRBV2; cdr3_aa: ASSDSLRFGTVYTEAF
v_call: TRBV23-1; cdr3_aa: ARTDGGELF
v_call: TRBV19; cdr3_aa: ASRPERGDEAF
v_call: TRBV27; cdr3_aa: ASSKTWGENSYEQY
v_call: TRBV4-1; cdr3_aa: ASRRQGAGELF
v_call: TRBV19; cdr3_aa: ASTPFEGANNEQF
v_call: TRBV19; cdr3_aa: ASSIGDRARQPQH
v_call: TRBV15; cdr3_aa: ATSRDLGQGANTGELF
v_call: TRBV10-3; cdr3_aa: AISVDGQETQY
v_call: TRBV7-8; cdr3_aa: ASSPGGGDTEAF
v_call: TRBV7-6; cdr3_aa: ASRGPTIEQF
v_call: TRBV19; cdr3_aa: ASSKNTEAF
v_call: TRBV19; cdr3_aa: ASSISGGRSNQPQH
v_call: TRBV14; cdr3_aa: ASSRGEGTGELF
v_call: TRBV19; cdr3_aa: ASSSQGGGEQF
v_call: TRBV19; cdr3_aa: ASSAGTFSSEQY
v_call: TRBV6-5; cdr3_aa: ASRTGLNTEAF
v_call: TRBV29-1; cdr3_aa: SVEQITGELF
v_call: TRBV19; cdr3_aa: ASSTPTGLKNYGYT
v_call: TRBV11-2; cdr3_aa: ASSLDYLAGELF
v_call: TRBV2; cdr3_aa: ASSEAISRGVTDTQY
v_call: TRBV19; cdr3_aa: ASTSGVGLSYEQY
v_call: TRBV6-5; cdr3_aa: ASSSLGQNTEAF
v_call: TRBV11-2; cdr3_aa: ASSLGGGGGEKLF
v_call: TRBV6-6; cdr3_aa: ASSPHTSANTDTQY
v_call: TRBV7-2; cdr3_aa: ASSLTSLGVRNEQF
v_call: TRBV12-1; cdr3_aa: ATSKRGNEQF
v_call: TRBV10-3; cdr3_aa: AISESTLRQFNQPQH
v_call: TRBV6-5; cdr3_aa: ASSFGGSYEQY
v_call: TRBV5-6; cdr3_aa: ASSWGIPYEQY
v_call: TRBV2; cdr3_aa: ASSEAGTGDLGTEAF
v_call: TRBV19; cdr3_aa: ASSIAFARANTEAF
v_call: TRBV28; cdr3_aa: ASSPTFLAEAF